The 19 T cell receptor beta chains below come from one sample, sequenced in a study of graft-versus-host responses after intestinal transplantation. Their specific antigens are unknown. Here immunoSEQ multiplex PCR was the method, and the copy in TCRdb shows in-frame clones only, minus some. The sample lists roughly 36,000 clones, about 95% occurring once. Sequencing used unstimulated CD8+ T cells sorted from spleen or lymph node cells, obtained before transplant. These receptors were taken from a human donor who was the organ donor for an intestinal transplant.

The genes are TRBV5-4 and TRBJ1-1, with D maybe TRBD1 (5 bases). The CDR3 runs 13 residues. CDR1 is SGHNT and CDR2 is YYREEE in the germline V gene (reference sequence). Trimming took 4 bases from V and 10 from J, leaving 17 bases between them. This chain's CDR3 is CASSIGTELGAFF. DNA for the CDR3: TGTGCCAGCAGCATCGGGACCGAACTTGGAGCTTTCTTT.

This clone occurred once. The chain employs TRBV5-1 and TRBJ1-5, with TRBD1 matching 9 bases. Germline CDR1 is SGHRS and CDR2 is YFSETQ. V gave up 4 bases and J gave up 8 bases; unmatched junction bases: 7. The CDR3 is 14 amino acids. CDR3 in amino acids: CASSTGTGNEPQHF. The CDR3, as DNA: TGCGCCAGCAGCACCGGGACAGGGAACGAGCCCCAGCATTTT. The full variable domain, in which reference TRBV5-1 and TRBJ1-5 provide the parts outside the CDR3, is KAGVTQTPRYLIKTRGQQVTLSCSPISGHRSVSWYQQTPGQGLQFLFEYFSETQRNKGNFPGRFSGRQFSNSRSEMNVSTLELGDSALYLCASSTGTGNEPQHFGDGTRLSIL.

The chain combines TRBV19 with TRBJ2-1; no clear D gene. V was cut by 7 bases and J by 9 bases, with 16 bases left in between. The CDR3 has 13 amino acids. Germline-derived CDR1 and CDR2 are LNHDA and SQIVND (reference sequence). CDR3 protein: CASTGGPAGEQFF. As DNA, the CDR3 is TGTGCCAGTACCGGTGGACCCGCCGGTGAGCAGTTCTTC.

V gene TRBV4-3 combines with J gene TRBJ2-5; the D call may be TRBD1 or TRBD2 (5 bases each). Per germline, CDR1 LGHNA and CDR2 YSLEER. The CDR3 is 15 amino acids. V was shortened by 1 base and J by 1 base, with 10 bases between the two germline ends. CDR3 sequence: CASSQGRDPQETQYF. The CDR3 coding sequence is TGCGCCAGCAGCCAAGGCCGGGACCCCCAAGAGACCCAGTACTTC.

The chain couples TRBV10-3 to TRBJ2-3; the match to TRBD2 covers 7 bases. This CDR3 region has 17 residues. Trimming at V came to 0 bases and at J to 4 bases, leaving 10 bases not matched to a gene. The germline gives CDR1 ENHRY, CDR2 SYGVKD. The CDR3 DNA sequence: TGTGCCATCAGTGAGTCAACAGGACTAGAGGTTGCAGATACGCAGTATTTT. It encodes CAISESTGLEVADTQYF.

This clone was counted once. The chain uses TRBV13 and TRBJ2-1; TRBD1 is a possible D gene (5 bases). CDR3 length: 15 residues. V was shortened by 4 bases and J by 1 base, with 11 bases between the two germline ends. Germline V gives CDR1 PRHDT, CDR2 FYEKMQ (reference sequence). The CDR3 bases are TGTGCCAGCAGCTCTCCAGGGATGTCCTACAATGAGCAGTTCTTC. It translates to CASSSPGMSYNEQFF. Combining the CDR3 with reference TRBV13 and TRBJ2-1 gives the whole variable domain AAGVIQSPRHLIKEKRETATLKCYPIPRHDTVYWYQQGPGQDPQFLISFYEKMQSDKGSIPDRFSAQQFSDYHSELNMSSLELGDSALYFCASSSPGMSYNEQFFGPGTRLTVL.

The genes are TRBV5-1 and TRBJ2-2; D is perhaps TRBD1 (7 bases). CDR3 length: 15 residues. The germline V gene has CDR1 SGHRS and CDR2 YFSETQ. Deletions cut 8 bases from V and 3 bases from J, with 17 bases between. CDR3 region: CASNPDREDTGELFF. The CDR3 bases are TGCGCCAGTAACCCAGACAGGGAGGACACCGGGGAGCTGTTTTTT.

The rearrangement joins TRBV28 to TRBJ2-7, with D perhaps matching TRBD2 (6 bases). CDR1 is MDHEN and CDR2 is SYDVKM in the germline V gene. This CDR3 comprises 16 residues. Trimming cost V 6 bases and J 2 bases, with 20 bases left between them. The DNA for the CDR3 is TGTGCCAGCAGCTCCTCGTGGGGGGACGGAACCTACGAGCAGTACTTC. Protein sequence: CASSSSWGDGTYEQYF.

The V call is TRBV15, the J call TRBJ1-2, with D unresolved. Per germline, CDR1 LNHNV and CDR2 YYDKDF (reference sequence). The germline V and J ends were trimmed by 0 bases and 6 bases, with 14 bases remaining between them. This CDR3 has 15 residues. The CDR3 sequence is CATSRDTGGSDGYTF. In DNA, the CDR3 is TGTGCCACCAGCAGAGATACGGGCGGATCGGATGGCTACACCTTC.

This chain links TRBV2 with TRBJ1-2; the D is unclear. This CDR3 has 14 residues. V was cut by 2 bases and J by 4 bases, with 11 bases left in between. The germline V gene encodes CDR1 SNHLY and CDR2 FYNNEI. CDR3: CASSEPGRSYGYTF. The CDR3 DNA sequence: TGTGCCAGCAGTGAACCCGGACGGTCCTATGGCTACACCTTC.

This chain connects TRBV10-2 to TRBJ2-7; D call uncertain. CDR1 is WSHSY, CDR2 SAAADI, per germline. The CDR3 runs 11 residues. V was cut by 3 bases and J by 9 bases, with 9 bases left in between. The CDR3 here is CASSDTERQYF. Written as DNA, the CDR3 is TGCGCCAGCAGTGACACTGAACGGCAGTACTTC.

V usage is TRBV7-2 and J usage is TRBJ1-1, with unresolved D. From germline, CDR1 is SGHTA and CDR2 FQGNSA. The V end was cut by 1 base, the J end by 3 bases, with 9 bases between. The CDR3 runs to 14 residues. The CDR3 DNA reads as TGTGCCAGCAGCTTAGAGTGGCGCTACACTGAAGCTTTCTTT. Its translation: CASSLEWRYTEAFF.

The rearrangement joins TRBV6-5 to TRBJ2-7, with a weak D call TRBD2 (6 bases). Trimming left V 4 bases short and J 2 bases short, with 12 bases between. Per germline, CDR1 MNHEY and CDR2 SVGAGI. This CDR3 region has 14 residues. This CDR3 is CASSFGGPAYEQYF. Written as DNA, the CDR3 is TGTGCCAGCAGTTTCGGGGGTCCCGCCTACGAGCAGTACTTC.

V usage is TRBV19 and J usage is TRBJ1-2; 8 bases map to TRBD1. The V and J ends lost 7 bases and 6 bases, in that order; junction bases with no gene match: 4. Germline V gene data show CDR1 as LNHDA and CDR2 as SQIVND (reference sequence). This CDR3 region has 12 residues. CDR3 sequence reads: CASKTGANGYTF. The CDR3 DNA follows: TGTGCCAGTAAGACAGGGGCAAATGGCTACACCTTC.

The rearrangement links TRBV19 to TRBJ2-2; D tentatively reads TRBD1 or TRBD2 (7 bases each). The CDR3 length is 13 residues. Germline CDR1 and CDR2: LNHDA and SQIVND (reference sequence). The V and J ends lost 7 bases and 4 bases respectively, with 10 bases between them. CDR3 nucleotides: TGTGCCAGTATCAGGGGGGGCACCGGGGAGCTGTTTTTT. Translating it yields CASIRGGTGELFF.

This chain uses TRBV29-1 with TRBJ1-1; possible D gene TRBD1, 5 bases. The germline CDR1 and CDR2 sequences are SQVTM and ANQGSEA. CDR3 length: 12 residues. V dropped 7 bases and J dropped 3 bases, with 12 bases sitting between them. The CDR3 reads CSDHDRYTEAFF. As DNA, the CDR3 is TGCAGCGACCACGACAGATACACTGAAGCTTTCTTT.

The chain recombines TRBV19 with TRBJ2-3; D is unresolved. V lost 3 bases and J lost 2, with 9 bases in between. The CDR3 sequence is 14 residues long. Germline V gene data show CDR1 as LNHDA and CDR2 as SQIVND (reference sequence). CDR3 bases: TGTGCCAGTAGTATCATCCAGAACACAGATACGCAGTATTTT. This encodes CASSIIQNTDTQYF.

V gene TRBV27 combines with J gene TRBJ1-1; no firm D call. CDR3 length: 13 amino acids. The V and J ends lost 2 bases and 0 bases respectively, with 4 bases between them. The germline V gene has CDR1 MNHEY and CDR2 SMNVEV (reference sequence). DNA for the CDR3: TGTGCCAGCAGTTTAACGGTGAACACTGAAGCTTTCTTT. This sequence encodes CASSLTVNTEAFF.

The V call is TRBV19, the J call TRBJ2-7; 10 bases map to TRBD1. The germline V gene encodes CDR1 LNHDA and CDR2 SQIVND (reference sequence). After removal of 7 bases from V and 4 bases from J, the junction contained 4 bases not matched to a gene. The length of the CDR3 is 13 residues. In DNA, the CDR3 is TGTGCCAGTACCCCGGGACAGGGGTACGAGCAGTACTTC. The encoded protein is CASTPGQGYEQYF.